These T cell receptor beta chains were read from a single sample in a study of shared clonotypes between healthy human individuals. The data were produced by immunoSEQ multiplex PCR, yet TCRdb's version contains in-frame clones alone and is incomplete. Here the sample spans more than 2 million clones, approximately 92% being singletons. Sequencing used naive CD8+ T cells from PBMCs. These receptors all stem from a man between 18 and 29 years old in good health. Some clones in this sample may be carry-over from other donors' samples. The CDR3 runs from the conserved cysteine through the conserved F or W. The order of the fields is V gene, clone size, CDR3 protein. Rows give clone size only sometimes, using once, few, many, or a class for an expanded clone.

>TRBV4-1|NA
CASSPPGRTHETQYF
>TRBV16|once
CASSRGQGITEAFF
>TRBV7-8|NA
CASSWDRPYNEQFF
>TRBV5-1|NA
CASSPRLTGLPNSYEQYF
>TRBV21-1|NA
CASSKERTAEYSNQPQHF
>TRBV30|NA
CAWSVRGAYNSPLHF
>TRBV7-2|NA
CASSTYWDRGRVEGYGYTF
>TRBV18|NA
CASSLGTDRADNEKLFF
>TRBV19|NA
CASSPRRGEGTEAFF
>TRBV7-9|once
CASSFVGTSYEQYF
>TRBV11-2|NA
CASRVYYNEQFF
>TRBV7-9|once
CASRRDLEETQYF
>TRBV5-8|NA
CASSSRWNEGSYEQYF
>TRBV15|NA
CATSRDRGQSGELFF
>TRBV9|once
CASSGSGTQLETQYF
>TRBV5-1|NA
CASSSKTSWERNEQFF